This entry lists 21 T cell receptor beta chains sequenced from one sample in a study of blood T cells in healthy people across ages. A sample-barcoded 5' primer and a J-beta primer mix were used in a second PCR of about 7 to 12 cycles. TCRdb processed the 5' RACE reads anew with MiXCR; each CDR3 protein has one entry. Here the sample spans 800,000 to 950,000 distinct CDR3 sequences, around 48% being singletons. The sequenced sample was blood. These receptors were obtained from a man aged 30 to 39 in good health.

The rearrangement links TRBV7-2 to TRBJ2-1; D possibly matches TRBD1 or TRBD2 (6 bases each). V shed 4 bases and J shed 13 bases, with 14 bases lying between them. The CDR3 runs to 12 residues. Germline values: CDR1 SGHTA, CDR2 FQGNSA. For the CDR3, the DNA is TGTGCCAGCAGCTCATATCGGGGGCCTCAGTTCTTC. This encodes CASSSYRGPQFF.

This chain joins TRBV11-2 and TRBJ2-7; no definite D call. The germline V gene encodes CDR1 SGHAT and CDR2 FQNNGV. V lost 3 bases to trimming and J lost 4 bases, with 19 bases between them. CDR3 length: 16 residues. CDR3 region: CASSFSRAVGGYEQYF. The CDR3 nucleotides read TGTGCCAGCAGCTTCTCCCGGGCGGTAGGTGGATACGAGCAGTACTTC. Based on the CDR3 plus reference TRBV11-2 and TRBJ2-7, the full variable domain is EAGVAQSPRYKIIEKRQSVAFWCNPISGHATLYWYQQILGQGPKLLIQFQNNGVVDDSQLPKDRFSAERLKGVDSTLKIQPAKLEDSAVYLCASSFSRAVGGYEQYFGPGTRLTVT.

V usage is TRBV7-9 and J usage is TRBJ1-2, with TRBD1 matching 7 bases. CDR1 and CDR2 from the germline V gene are SEHNR and FQNEAQ (reference sequence). The CDR3 runs to 15 residues. The junction had 8 bases not matched to a gene; V was cut back by 7 bases and J by 0 bases. CDR3 nucleotide sequence: TGTGCCAGCACCATAGGGACAGATACTAACTATGGCTACACCTTC. Translated, it gives CASTIGTDTNYGYTF.

This sequence joins TRBV20-1 and TRBJ2-7, with 10 bases matching TRBD2. The tail of the sequence fits TRBJ2-5 better, so the J call may be wrong. CDR3 length: 14 residues. Germline V gene sequence: CDR1 DFQATT, CDR2 SNEGSKA (reference sequence). CDR3 sequence reads: CSASRLAGDWTQYF. Written as DNA, the CDR3 is TGCAGTGCTAGTCGGCTAGCGGGGGATTGGACCCAGTACTTC.

This clonotype was observed a handful of times. This sequence joins TRBV20-1 and TRBJ2-5; 10 nucleotides agree with TRBD2. The junction had 11 bases not matched to a gene; V was cut back by 6 bases and J by 4 bases. The germline V gene has CDR1 DFQATT and CDR2 SNEGSKA (reference sequence). The CDR3 spans 15 residues. The chain's CDR3 is CSAPTPRTSGETQYF. DNA for the CDR3: TGCAGTGCCCCGACACCCCGGACTAGCGGAGAGACCCAGTACTTC.

J is TRBJ2-5 and V is TRBV9; 10 bases line up with TRBD2. CDR1 and CDR2 (germline): SGDLS, YYNGEE. J lost 5 bases, V lost 6 bases, and 4 bases had no gene match. CDR3 length equals 13 residues. CDR3: CASTSGGEETQYF. The DNA for the CDR3 is TGTGCCAGCACGAGCGGGGGGGAGGAGACCCAGTACTTC.

The V call is TRBV28, the J call TRBJ2-6, with a weak D call TRBD2 (6 bases). V gave up 8 bases and J gave up 1 base, with 9 bases separating them. CDR1 and CDR2 from the germline V gene are MDHEN and SYDVKM. CDR3 length: 14 amino acids. The CDR3 sequence is CASRGKSGANVLTF. CDR3 nucleotides: TGTGCCAGCCGGGGGAAATCTGGGGCCAACGTCCTGACTTTC.

This clonotype has only a few counts. The CDR3 coding sequence is TGCGCCAGCAGCTCCAATACAGGGAAAGAGACCCAGTACTTC. It encodes CASSSNTGKETQYF. The V call is TRBV5-1, the J call TRBJ2-5; D is possibly TRBD1 (6 bases). Trimming took 3 bases from V and 3 from J, leaving 12 bases between them. The CDR3 has 14 amino acids. Looked up from germline, CDR1 is SGHRS and CDR2 is YFSETQ.

This chain connects TRBV27 to TRBJ2-7; the D call may be TRBD1 or TRBD2 (5 bases each). Germline-derived CDR1 and CDR2 are MNHEY and SMNVEV (reference sequence). This CDR3 comprises 14 residues. Between the trimmed V and J ends, which lost 6 bases and 2 bases, there was a span of 14 bases. Written as DNA, the CDR3 is TGTGCCAGCAGCTATGGGACGGATGCCTACGAGCAGTACTTC. Amino acid sequence: CASSYGTDAYEQYF.

This clonotype was counted a single time. The rearrangement links TRBV20-1 to TRBJ1-6, with TRBD1 identical over 9 bases. Germline values: CDR1 DFQATT, CDR2 SNEGSKA (reference sequence). With V trimmed by 5 bases and J by 10 bases, 15 bases remained unmatched. CDR3 length: 16 residues. The CDR3 here is CSAGEAGQGKKSPLHF. CDR3 bases: TGCAGTGCTGGGGAAGCGGGACAGGGAAAGAAGTCACCCCTCCACTTT.

This clonotype was seen repeatedly, ten times or more. The chain combines TRBV4-2 with TRBJ2-3; D possibly corresponds to TRBD2 (7 bases). The V and J ends lost 0 bases and 2 bases respectively, with 12 bases between them. There are 16 residues in the CDR3. Germline-derived CDR1 and CDR2 are LGHNA and YNFKEQ. This CDR3 reads CASSQDEGGHTDTQYF. The CDR3 nucleotides read TGTGCCAGCAGCCAAGACGAGGGGGGGCACACAGATACGCAGTATTTT.

The chain is built from TRBV4-2 and TRBJ2-7; possibly TRBD2 for D (6 bases). V shed 4 bases and J shed 7 bases, with 23 bases lying between them. Germline CDR1 is LGHNA and CDR2 is YNFKEQ. CDR3 length: 16 residues. In nucleotides, the CDR3 is TGTGCCAGCAGCCGGGAGGCGGGGCCGGGGCATAATGAGCAGTACTTC. Encoded protein: CASSREAGPGHNEQYF.

The V call is TRBV4-2, the J call TRBJ2-4, with D perhaps matching TRBD1 (6 bases). The CDR3 is made up of 16 amino acids. The germline V gene encodes CDR1 LGHNA and CDR2 YNFKEQ. Trimming cost V 4 bases and J 13 bases, with 26 bases left between them. The CDR3 DNA reads as TGTGCCAGCAGCCGCAGGGGAAATCTACGTAGTGTGGAGCAGTACTTC. It encodes CASSRRGNLRSVEQYF.

This clonotype was seen only a few times. The chain links TRBV2 to TRBJ1-4; no firm D call. This CDR3 comprises 13 residues. The germline CDR1 and CDR2 sequences are SNHLY and FYNNEI. V lost 6 bases, J lost 8 bases, and 13 bases lay in between. This CDR3 is CASRVDGREKLFF. In nucleotides, the CDR3 is TGTGCCAGCAGAGTGGACGGGCGGGAAAAACTGTTTTTT.

A few counts support this clonotype. The chain links TRBV12-3 or TRBV12-4 to TRBJ1-6; the match to TRBD1 covers 7 bases. This CDR3 is built from 15 residues. V dropped 2 bases and J dropped 6; count of bases not matched to a gene: 4. CDR3: CASSLMGQRNSPLHF. CDR3 DNA: TGTGCCAGCAGTTTAATGGGACAGCGTAATTCACCCCTCCACTTT.

This clonotype was seen only a few times. The chain couples TRBV7-2 to TRBJ2-7; possible D gene TRBD2, 7 bases. The CDR3 covers 15 residues. In germline, CDR1 is SGHTA, CDR2 FQGNSA. V gave up 0 bases and J gave up 7 bases, with 16 bases separating them. CDR3 sequence reads: CASSLAGGGAREQYF. In nucleotides, the CDR3 is TGTGCCAGCAGCTTAGCCGGCGGGGGCGCGCGGGAGCAGTACTTC. Supplemented by reference TRBV7-2 and TRBJ2-7, the full variable domain reads GAGVSQSPSNKVTEKGKDVELRCDPISGHTALYWYRQSLGQGLEFLIYFQGNSAPDKSGLPSDRFSAERTGGSVSTLTIQRTQQEDSAVYLCASSLAGGGAREQYFGPGTRLTVT.

A single count supports this clonotype. The V gene is TRBV30, the J gene TRBJ2-1; the D gene is possibly TRBD2 (5 bases). Germline CDR1 and CDR2: GTSNPN and SVGIG (reference sequence). V lost 2 bases and J lost 7, with 15 bases in between. The CDR3 sequence is 14 residues long. The CDR3 protein is CAWSFIGVYNEQFF. The CDR3 coding sequence is TGTGCCTGGAGTTTTATCGGGGTTTATAATGAGCAGTTCTTC.

The chain links TRBV30 to TRBJ2-7, with D hard to call. CDR1 and CDR2 (germline): GTSNPN, SVGIG (reference sequence). The CDR3 covers 13 residues. V lost 3 bases and J 0 bases, leaving 9 bases between the germline ends. CDR3 in DNA: TGTGCCTGGAGACAGAAAATCTCCTACGAGCAGTACTTC. Protein: CAWRQKISYEQYF. Full variable domain (missing parts from reference TRBV30 and TRBJ2-7): SQTIHQWPATLVQPVGSPLSLECTVEGTSNPNLYWYRQAAGRGLQLLFYSVGIGQISSEVPQNLSASRPQDRQFILSSKKLLLSDSGFYLCAWRQKISYEQYFGPGTRLTVT.

The rearrangement uses TRBV4-1 and TRBJ2-5; D is unclear. Trimming took 1 base from V and 0 from J, leaving 12 bases between them. The CDR3 sequence is 16 residues long. The germline V gene has CDR1 MGHRA and CDR2 YSYEKL. CDR3 coding DNA: TGCGCCAGCAGCCAAGGTTGGTTAGACCACCAAGAGACCCAGTACTTC. Protein sequence: CASSQGWLDHQETQYF.

This clonotype was seen more than once but under ten times. The chain uses TRBV27 and TRBJ1-1, with TRBD1 as a possible D gene (6 bases). This CDR3 comprises 13 residues. Germline V gene sequence: CDR1 MNHEY, CDR2 SMNVEV (reference sequence). Trimming took 4 bases from V and 4 from J, leaving 10 bases between them. The CDR3 here is CASSYREGTEAFF. The DNA of the CDR3 is TGTGCCAGCAGTTACAGGGAGGGCACTGAAGCTTTCTTT.

Comment on this clonotype: Germline is not matched at one junction end, which may reflect a read error. The chain joins TRBV20-1 to TRBJ1-5; maybe TRBD1 (6 bases). This CDR3 spans 14 amino acids. Per germline, CDR1 DFQATT and CDR2 SNEGSKA (reference sequence). CDR3 DNA sequence: TGCAGTGCAAAAAACAGGGTATCCCATCAGCCCCGGCATTTT. This gives the protein CSAKNRVSHQPRHF.